This entry is about one TCR beta chain. In this sample, this clonotype turned up a few times. What this receptor recognizes is not known. One base away there is no much larger clone; base qualities are not given. CDR1 and CDR2 are drawn from the germline V gene: SGHRS, YFSETQ. The germline ends are 18 bases apart after V is trimmed by 2 bases and J by 1 base. Inclusive of the bounding cysteine and phenylalanine, the CDR3 is 17 residues long. Only the CDR3 DNA stays, 51 bases, in frame from base 1. The data are from a study of T-cell reconstitution after alpha-beta-depleted transplantation in children (dated by TCRdb to 2016 to 2017). General notes on the study: Using TCR repertoire profiling, the study followed T-cell immune reconstitution in a quantitative way in children after TCRalphabeta/CD19-depleted allogeneic hematopoietic cell transplantation.

The library was obtained by PCR. The data were produced on an Illumina HiSeq 2500. To normalize quantification of the TCRbeta repertoire, the TCR libraries were built with molecular barcoding that relied on unique molecular identifiers. TCRdb trimmed the raw reads at Q25, called clones with MiXCR and kept productive beta chains. Rows with a matching CDR3 protein are joined into one entry that keeps the most common DNA and genes. The sample yields about 500,000 distinct CDR3 sequences; 30% to 35% were counted once. Around 2.3% of the sample goes to the ten largest clones. The sample was PBMCs from the stem cell graft donor, taken from the stem cell graft. The TCR originated in a human donor who donated a stem cell graft to a child with aplastic anemia. The V and J genes are TRBV5-1 and TRBJ2-5; the D segment is perhaps TRBD1 or TRBD2, each sharing 5 matched bases. The sequence in DNA is TGCGCCAGCAGCTTAGGGGAGATGTCAGGAATCCAAGAGACCCAGTACTTC. This translates into CASSLGEMSGIQETQYF.